The 27 T cell receptor beta chains listed next were all sequenced from one sample in a study of T-cell reconstitution after alpha-beta-depleted transplantation in children. It was with unique molecular identifiers that the TCRbeta library was prepared. Each CDR3 protein gets one entry after TCRdb re-called the PCR reads with MiXCR. The table records around 200,000 distinct CDR3 sequences, roughly 18% of them present only once. The sequencing here drew on PBMCs, mostly from graft donor cells, taken 360 days after TCRalphabeta/CD19-depleted stem cell transplant. Source of these receptors: a male patient aged 2-10 years who had a stem cell transplant for acute lymphoblastic leukemia, so the T cells may come from the graft donor.

The rearrangement links TRBV7-2 to TRBJ2-7, with a weak D call TRBD2 (5 bases). V lost 3 bases, J lost 4 bases, and 10 bases lay in between. The CDR3 is 13 amino acids. CDR1 is SGHTA and CDR2 is FQGNSA in the germline V gene. DNA of the CDR3: TGTGCCAGCAGCTTCAACGGGGTTTACGAGCAGTACTTC. Translating it yields CASSFNGVYEQYF.

This clonotype was detected only a few times. The chain employs TRBV7-8 and TRBJ2-5, with D possibly being TRBD1 or TRBD2 (5 bases each). Germline V CDR1 and CDR2: SGHVS, FQNEAQ. V lost 3 bases and J lost 0, with 11 bases in between. The CDR3 covers 15 residues. CDR3 bases: TGTGCCAGCAGCTTGCCGGGGACGTACCAAGAGACCCAGTACTTC. It specifies CASSLPGTYQETQYF.

This clonotype was found many times. The chain couples TRBV12-3 or TRBV12-4 to TRBJ2-2; 8 bases are shared with TRBD1. Trimming at V came to 4 bases and at J to 1 base, leaving 5 bases not matched to a gene. CDR3 size: 16 residues. The CDR3 loop reads CASSSVTGVNTGELFF. CDR3 DNA: TGTGCCAGCAGTTCCGTGACAGGGGTGAACACCGGGGAGCTGTTTTTT.

This clonotype was counted between two and nine times. This sequence joins TRBV28 and TRBJ2-7; D remains unclear. The CDR3 totals 13 residues. Germline CDR1 MDHEN, CDR2 SYDVKM. Trimming stripped 6 bases from V and 5 bases from J, with 14 bases between. The chain's CDR3 is CASSHAFLNEQYF. As DNA, the CDR3 is TGTGCCAGCAGCCACGCCTTTCTGAACGAGCAGTACTTC.

This clonotype was recorded at least ten times. The CDR3 coding sequence is TGTGCCACCAGCAGAGCCCCCCAGCAGCCCCAGCATTTT. Amino acids: CATSRAPQQPQHF. This rearrangement joins TRBV15 to TRBJ1-5; D uncertain. Trimming shortened V by 1 base and J by 7 bases, and 8 bases separated the two germline ends. CDR1 is LNHNV and CDR2 is YYDKDF in the germline V gene (reference sequence). This CDR3 is built from 13 residues.

The J gene is TRBJ2-3, the V gene TRBV12-3 or TRBV12-4; 10 bases line up with TRBD2. The length of the CDR3 is 15 residues. V lost 6 bases to trimming and J lost 2 bases; unmatched junction nucleotides: 5. The CDR3 region is CASSPLAGDTDTQYF. The CDR3 DNA follows: TGTGCCAGCAGCCCCCTAGCGGGGGACACAGATACGCAGTATTTT.

This clonotype was detected a few times. The chain combines TRBV3-1 with TRBJ2-3; possibly TRBD2 for D (5 bases). The CDR3 is 13 amino acids. CDR1 LGHDT and CDR2 YNNKEL come from the germline V gene (reference sequence). V was clipped by 7 bases and J by 2 bases, with 10 bases between them. CDR3 sequence: CASKVGNTDTQYF. CDR3 DNA sequence: TGTGCCAGCAAGGTCGGGAACACAGATACGCAGTATTTT.

This clonotype came up a few times. V is TRBV27 and J is TRBJ2-7; the D is unclear. CDR3 size: 13 residues. The germline V gene has CDR1 MNHEY and CDR2 SMNVEV (reference sequence). Trimming cost V 3 bases and J 5 bases, with 11 bases left between them. Here the CDR3 DNA reads TGTGCCAGCAGTTTTTCGACAACCCACGAGCAGTACTTC. Its protein is CASSFSTTHEQYF.

Many counts were recorded for this clonotype. This chain links TRBV12-3 or TRBV12-4 with TRBJ1-6, with unresolved D. CDR3 size: 12 residues. The V gene lost 6 bases and the J gene lost 10 bases, with 10 bases spanning the gap. The CDR3 DNA follows: TGTGCCAGCAGAGGGTGGAACTCACCCCTCCACTTT. Protein product: CASRGWNSPLHF.

V usage is TRBV5-6 and J usage is TRBJ2-3, with 9 bases aligning to TRBD2. V trimming: 0 bases; J trimming: 2 bases; junction bases outside the gene matches: 4. The CDR3 consists of 16 residues. Germline-derived CDR1 and CDR2 are SGHDT and YYEEEE. The chain's CDR3 is CASSLESGGPTDTQYF. The CDR3 nucleotides read TGTGCCAGCAGCTTGGAGAGCGGGGGGCCCACAGATACGCAGTATTTT.

This clonotype was seen at least ten times. A read error may account for a junction end that differs from germline. The rearrangement joins TRBV27 to TRBJ2-7; 8 bases agree with TRBD2. Germline CDR1 MNHEY, CDR2 SMNVEV (reference sequence). This CDR3 contains 13 residues. The CDR3 spells CVSGGLLADPLYF. The CDR3 DNA is TGCGTCAGCGGTGGGTTACTAGCGGACCCCCTCTACTTC.

This clonotype was seen a handful of times. The chain is built from TRBV5-1 and TRBJ2-2, with D unclear. CDR1 and CDR2 from the germline V gene are SGHRS and YFSETQ. The CDR3 is 10 amino acids. The V and J ends lost 4 bases and 9 bases respectively, with 4 bases between them. DNA for the CDR3: TGCGCCAGCAGCGGCCGGGAGCTGTTTTTT. This encodes CASSGRELFF.

This clonotype has only one observation. The rearrangement uses TRBV27 and TRBJ2-7; 9 bases fit TRBD1. CDR3 length: 14 residues. V was clipped by 7 bases and J by 1 base; unmatched bases: 5. Per germline, CDR1 MNHEY and CDR2 SMNVEV (reference sequence). The CDR3 region is CASKPGQGSYEQYF. CDR3 sequence (DNA): TGTGCCAGCAAACCGGGACAGGGATCCTACGAGCAGTACTTC.

The chain joins TRBV29-1 to TRBJ2-3; 9 nucleotides match TRBD1. V lost 7 bases to trimming and J lost 6 bases; unmatched junction nucleotides: 11. The CDR3 runs to 14 residues. Germline assignment: CDR1 SQVTM and CDR2 ANQGSEA. This CDR3 reads CSGDRVGNVDTQYF. CDR3 bases: TGCAGCGGGGACAGGGTAGGAAATGTGGATACGCAGTATTTT.

The table lists this clonotype with a few counts. DNA for the CDR3: TGTGCCAGCAGCGTGGGTGGGGCCGGGGAGCTGTTTTTT. Its protein product is CASSVGGAGELFF. This rearrangement joins TRBV9 to TRBJ2-2; D gene uncertain. The germline gives CDR1 SGDLS, CDR2 YYNGEE. CDR3 size: 13 residues. Trimming stripped 2 bases from V and 6 bases from J, with 8 bases between.

This chain uses TRBV29-1 with TRBJ2-1, with 9 bases lining up with TRBD1. The CDR3 extends over 10 amino acids. Germline V gene lookup returns CDR1 SQVTM and CDR2 ANQGSEA. The V segment lost 5 bases and the J segment 13 bases; nucleotides outside the gene matches: 3. The CDR3 spells CSVLGQGQFF. CDR3 nucleotide sequence: TGCAGCGTTTTGGGACAGGGACAGTTCTTC.

The chain carries TRBV29-1 and TRBJ2-1; no clear D gene. Per the germline V gene, CDR1 is SQVTM and CDR2 is ANQGSEA. The CDR3 spans 10 residues. V was trimmed by 6 bases and J by 3 bases, leaving 3 bases between them. The CDR3 loop is CSVLYNEQFF. The CDR3 bases are TGCAGCGTCCTCTACAATGAGCAGTTCTTC.

This clonotype was seen ten or more times. V and J are TRBV12-3 or TRBV12-4 and TRBJ2-1, with TRBD1 identical over 7 bases. CDR3 length: 16 amino acids. Trimming took 7 bases from V and 8 from J; bases not matched to a gene: 17. The CDR3 spells CASTKMTGKFDDEQFF. CDR3 nucleotides: TGTGCCAGCACCAAAATGACAGGGAAGTTTGACGATGAGCAGTTCTTC.

In this sample, this clonotype turned up a few times. The chain combines TRBV28 with TRBJ2-7; D might be TRBD1 (6 bases). Germline V gene sequence: CDR1 MDHEN, CDR2 SYDVKM. CDR3 length: 15 amino acids. With 3 bases removed from V and 1 base from J, the gap between germline ends came to 13 bases. In nucleotides, the CDR3 is TGTGCCAGCAGTTTTTCACAGGGTGGTTCCTACGAGCAGTACTTC. Translation: CASSFSQGGSYEQYF.

This clonotype came up a few times. V and J are TRBV5-1 and TRBJ2-7; tentative D call: TRBD2 (6 bases). This CDR3 comprises 15 residues. The germline CDR1 and CDR2 sequences are SGHRS and YFSETQ. V was clipped by 3 bases and J by 6 bases, with 19 bases between them. The CDR3 loop reads CASSWEASPASEQYF. The CDR3 nucleotides read TGCGCCAGCAGCTGGGAGGCCAGCCCGGCATCCGAGCAGTACTTC.

The gene calls are TRBV12-3 or TRBV12-4 and TRBJ2-7, with TRBD1 identical over 11 bases. Unmatched junction bases numbered 4, after V lost 3 bases and J lost 3 bases. The CDR3 has 15 residues. CDR3 coding DNA: TGTGCCAGCAGTTTTCAGGGGACAGGGGGCTACGAGCAGTACTTC. It codes for CASSFQGTGGYEQYF.

The rearrangement joins TRBV5-1 to TRBJ2-2; 7 positions match TRBD2. The CDR3 is made up of 15 amino acids. J was trimmed by 4 bases and V by 0 bases; bases with no gene match: 3. CDR1 and CDR2 from the germline V gene are SGHRS and YFSETQ. The CDR3 sequence is CASSLAGGGTGELFF. CDR3 coding DNA: TGCGCCAGCAGCTTGGCTGGCGGGGGCACCGGGGAGCTGTTTTTT.

The chain employs TRBV12-3 or TRBV12-4 and TRBJ2-5; 9 bases agree with TRBD1. The junction had 6 bases not matched to a gene; V was cut back by 6 bases and J by 7 bases. The CDR3 is 13 amino acids. The CDR3 region has the DNA TGTGCCAGCAGACCTACAGGGGGCGGGACCCAGTACTTC. It codes for CASRPTGGGTQYF.

This clonotype appeared a few times. The chain employs TRBV9 and TRBJ2-1; 8 bases agree with TRBD2. The ends lost 0 bases at V and 4 bases at J; junction bases unmatched: 3. Germline V lookup: CDR1 SGDLS, CDR2 YYNGEE. This CDR3 is built from 15 residues. CDR3: CASSVAAGGYNEQFF. The CDR3 DNA sequence: TGTGCCAGCAGCGTAGCGGCGGGGGGTTACAATGAGCAGTTCTTC.

The sample holds a few counts of this clonotype. V usage is TRBV3-1 and J usage is TRBJ2-3; TRBD2 might be the D (6 bases). This CDR3 has 15 residues. Germline V gives CDR1 LGHDT, CDR2 YNNKEL (reference sequence). Trimming took off 0 bases at V and 9 bases at J, with 16 bases between the two ends. The CDR3 spells CASSQDWLARMTQYF. CDR3 in DNA: TGTGCCAGCAGCCAAGATTGGCTAGCGCGGATGACGCAGTATTTT.

This clonotype was detected a few times. This rearrangement joins TRBV7-2 to TRBJ1-4, with no clear D. Germline CDR1 is SGHTA and CDR2 is FQGNSA. V lost 5 bases and J lost 5, with 12 bases in between. The length of the CDR3 is 14 residues. The CDR3 region is CASSRTDGNEKLFF. In DNA form, the CDR3 reads TGTGCCAGCAGCCGGACGGACGGAAATGAAAAACTGTTTTTT.

This clonotype was found a few times. J is TRBJ2-4 and V is TRBV20-1; D not resolved. Germline CDR1 DFQATT, CDR2 SNEGSKA (reference sequence). V lost 3 bases and J 0 bases, leaving 15 bases between the germline ends. The CDR3 is made up of 16 amino acids. CDR3 sequence: CSARETATLAKNIQYF. CDR3 coding DNA: TGCAGTGCTAGGGAGACTGCCACCCTAGCCAAAAACATTCAGTACTTC.